Each of the 18 T cell receptor beta chains below was sequenced from the same sample in a study of blood T cell repertoires in COVID-19. Only in-frame clones appear in the TCRdb table, and some are missing; sequencing was by immunoSEQ multiplex PCR. Here the sample spans 300,000 to 350,000 clones, 90% being singletons. The sample taken for sequencing was PBMCs or T cells enriched from blood (not recorded which). The receptors shown here come from a woman between 18 and 30 years old with acute COVID-19.

The chain couples TRBV19 to TRBJ2-1, with D possibly being TRBD2 (6 bases). There are 16 residues in the CDR3. Germline assignment: CDR1 LNHDA and CDR2 SQIVND (reference sequence). Trimming left V 3 bases short and J 7 bases short, with 19 bases between. The CDR3 protein is CASSIGASRAGNEQFF. CDR3 DNA: TGTGCCAGTAGTATTGGGGCTAGCCGGGCGGGGAATGAGCAGTTCTTC.

The chain links TRBV29-1 to TRBJ2-6; 7 bases are shared with TRBD1. Germline V gives CDR1 SQVTM, CDR2 ANQGSEA. The CDR3 is 19 residues long. Trimming removed 5 bases from V and 2 bases from J; junction bases left unmatched: 18. The CDR3 sequence: CSVLLTGQSWAPGANVLTF. CDR3 sequence (DNA): TGCAGCGTTTTGCTGACAGGGCAGTCATGGGCACCTGGGGCCAACGTCCTGACTTTC.

This clone occurred a few times. The CDR3 DNA follows: TGTGCCAGCCGGACTAGCGGGTCTCTTCAGTACTTC. It is translated as CASRTSGSLQYF. V gene TRBV28 combines with J gene TRBJ2-7, with TRBD2 matching 11 bases. The V and J ends lost 8 bases and 10 bases, in that order; junction bases with no gene match: 7. This CDR3 spans 12 amino acids. CDR1 and CDR2 from the germline V gene are MDHEN and SYDVKM.

The chain couples TRBV10-1 to TRBJ2-2; 11 bases map to TRBD2. Germline trimming cut 8 bases from V and 2 bases from J; bases unmatched to any gene: 7. The CDR3 extends over 16 amino acids. From germline, CDR1 is WNHNN and CDR2 SYGVQD (reference sequence). CDR3 nucleotides: TGCGCCAGCGGGTCCGGGACTAGCGGAAACACCGGGGAGCTGTTTTTT. This gives the protein CASGSGTSGNTGELFF.

The rearrangement uses TRBV10-3 and TRBJ1-1; 7 nucleotides align to TRBD1. J was trimmed by 0 bases and V by 2 bases; bases with no gene match: 3. Per the germline V gene, CDR1 is ENHRY and CDR2 is SYGVKD. The CDR3 is 15 amino acids. In nucleotides, the CDR3 is TGTGCCATCAGTGAGGCAGGGGGTCTGAACACTGAAGCTTTCTTT. Its protein product is CAISEAGGLNTEAFF.

The genes are TRBV18 and TRBJ2-2; weak D call: TRBD2 (6 bases). Germline V gene lookup returns CDR1 KGHSH and CDR2 LQKENI. This CDR3 region has 14 residues. V was cut by 1 base and J by 7 bases, with 10 bases left in between. The CDR3 coding sequence is TGTGCCAGCTCACCACGGCCGGGAGACGGGGAGCTGTTTTTT. This sequence encodes CASSPRPGDGELFF.

This clone is a singleton in its sample. The chain is built from TRBV28 and TRBJ1-2; 8 nucleotides line up with TRBD1. With V trimmed by 7 bases and J by 3 bases, 10 bases remained unmatched. The germline V gene encodes CDR1 MDHEN and CDR2 SYDVKM. The CDR3 consists of 15 residues. The CDR3 reads CASTLGGQEDYGYTF. As DNA, the CDR3 is TGTGCCAGCACCCTCGGGGGACAGGAAGACTATGGCTACACCTTC.

The table lists this clone with a count of one. This chain joins TRBV3-1 (or the pseudogene TRBV3-2) and TRBJ1-1, with unresolved D. Germline V lookup: CDR1 LGHDT, CDR2 YNNKEL (reference sequence). V lost 1 base and J lost 10, with 16 bases in between. CDR3 length equals 14 residues. The DNA for the CDR3 is TGTGCCAGCAGCCAAGGCCGCCGCTATTCTAGAGCTTTCTTT. Protein product: CASSQGRRYSRAFF.

The chain combines TRBV7-9 with TRBJ2-7; 8 bases are a match to TRBD1. This CDR3 is 16 amino acids long. The germline V gene has CDR1 SEHNR and CDR2 FQNEAQ (reference sequence). The ends lost 5 bases at V and 0 bases at J; junction bases unmatched: 9. This chain's CDR3 is CASSPRQGTSSYEQYF. The CDR3 nucleotides are TGTGCCAGCAGCCCCCGACAGGGGACGAGCTCCTACGAGCAGTACTTC.

The chain carries TRBV2 and TRBJ2-1; D gene unclear. The V end lost 6 bases, the J end lost 5 bases, and 8 bases lay between the germline ends. The CDR3 runs to 12 residues. The germline V gene encodes CDR1 SNHLY and CDR2 FYNNEI. In nucleotides, the CDR3 is TGTGCCAGCAGCGGAGATAACAATGAGCAGTTCTTC. Translation gives CASSGDNNEQFF. Using reference TRBV2 and TRBJ2-1 for the parts outside the CDR3, the full variable domain is EPEVTQTPSHQVTQMGQEVILRCVPISNHLYFYWYRQILGQKVEFLVSFYNNEISEKSEIFDDQFSVERPDGSNFTLKIRSTKLEDSAMYFCASSGDNNEQFFGPGTRLTVL.

The V and J genes are TRBV3-1 (or the pseudogene TRBV3-2) and TRBJ2-5, with 9 bases identical to TRBD2. Looked up from germline, CDR1 is LGHDT and CDR2 is YNNKEL (reference sequence). Losses at the gene ends were 3 bases for V and 4 bases for J; bases not matched to a gene: 9. The CDR3 is 16 residues long. The CDR3 DNA reads TGTGCCAGCAGCCACAACCCTAGCGGGATGGGAGAGACCCAGTACTTC. It specifies CASSHNPSGMGETQYF.

This chain joins TRBV27 and TRBJ1-4, with 8 positions matching TRBD1. Unmatched junction bases numbered 12, after V lost 3 bases and J lost 9 bases. The CDR3 runs 16 residues. CDR1 MNHEY and CDR2 SMNVEV come from the germline V gene (reference sequence). CDR3 loop: CASSLSGQGGTKKLFF. The CDR3, as DNA: TGTGCCAGCAGTTTGAGTGGACAGGGAGGAACGAAAAAACTGTTTTTT.

The CDR3 protein is CASSLGTGRNYGYTF. Written as DNA, the CDR3 is TGTGCCAGCAGCCTAGGGACAGGGAGGAACTATGGCTACACCTTC. The chain joins TRBV5-6 to TRBJ1-2; 9 nucleotides line up with TRBD1. V shed 4 bases, J shed 2 bases, and the junction held 6 bases outside the gene matches. CDR3 length equals 15 residues. Germline V CDR1 and CDR2: SGHDT, YYEEEE.

CDR3 sequence (DNA): TGCGCCAGCACATCCCAGTACTTC. Translating it yields CASTSQYF. The chain employs TRBV10-1 and TRBJ2-5; D call uncertain. V was cut by 7 bases and J by 9 bases, with 3 bases left in between. This CDR3 has 8 amino acids. Germline CDR1 WNHNN, CDR2 SYGVQD (reference sequence).

The V gene is TRBV27, the J gene TRBJ2-1; a weak D match, TRBD2 (5 bases). V lost 9 bases and J lost 4, with 16 bases in between. The length of the CDR3 is 14 residues. Germline V gene sequence: CDR1 MNHEY, CDR2 SMNVEV (reference sequence). CDR3: CASRERTLYNEQFF. As DNA, the CDR3 is TGTGCCAGTAGGGAGCGTACGCTATACAATGAGCAGTTCTTC.

The rearrangement joins TRBV6-5 to TRBJ2-3; D unclear. The CDR3 consists of 14 residues. Germline V gene data show CDR1 as MNHEY and CDR2 as SVGAGI. V was pared by 0 bases and J by 5 bases, with 9 bases between. The CDR3 sequence: CASSYSSIEDTQYF. As DNA, the CDR3 is TGTGCCAGCAGTTACTCGAGCATAGAAGATACGCAGTATTTT.

This clone was picked up a small number of times. The genes are TRBV19 and TRBJ1-2; maybe TRBD1 (5 bases). Trimming left V 1 base short and J 8 bases short, with 17 bases between. Germline-derived CDR1 and CDR2 are LNHDA and SQIVND (reference sequence). This CDR3 is 15 amino acids long. The CDR3 DNA reads TGTGCCAGTAGTATAGTCCAACGACAGCTCGGCGGCTACACCTTC. It is translated as CASSIVQRQLGGYTF. Together with reference TRBV19 and TRBJ1-2, the CDR3 gives the full variable domain: DGGITQSPKYLFRKEGQNVTLSCEQNLNHDAMYWYRQDPGQGLRLIYYSQIVNDFQKGDIAEGYSVSREKKESFPLTVTSAQKNPTAFYLCASSIVQRQLGGYTFGSGTRLTVV.

The chain uses TRBV5-5 and TRBJ2-5, with 9 bases identical to TRBD1. Germline lookup yields CDR1 SGHKS and CDR2 YYEKEE (reference sequence). The CDR3 is 14 residues long. V was pared by 3 bases and J by 13 bases, with 13 bases of the junction left unmatched. CDR3 in DNA: TGTGCCAGCAGCTCCGGGACAGGGAGTGGCGGGTGGTACTTC. Protein: CASSSGTGSGGWYF.